These T cell receptor beta chains were read from a single sample in a study of CD8 T cells in ankylosing spondylitis. TCRdb re-called the 5' RACE reads through MiXCR, storing one row per CDR3 protein. Here the sample spans around 160,000 distinct CDR3 sequences, more than 9% being singletons. Sequenced input: blood, either unsorted or a sorted T cell fraction (not recorded which). The receptors shown here come from a male donor with ankylosing spondylitis or in good health (not recorded which). Both conserved end residues are part of each CDR3. The D gene is left open where the match is weak. Some rows mark clone size as missing; the rest say once, few, many or name a class of expanded clone.

v_call	clone_size	j_call	d_call	cdr3_nt	cdr3_aa
TRBV5-1	NA	TRBJ2-5	TRBD2	TGCGCCAGCAGCTGGGCCGGGACTAGCGGGAGGGAGACCCAGTACTTC	CASSWAGTSGRETQYF
TRBV11-1	few	TRBJ2-7	TRBD2	TGTGCCAGCAGCCGGAGTGGGACTAGCGGGATAGGTTCTAACGAGCAGTACTTC	CASSRSGTSGIGSNEQYF
TRBV5-6	few	TRBJ1-5	NA	TGTGCCAGCAGCTTCAGGGCAAGCAATCAGCCCCAGCATTTT	CASSFRASNQPQHF
TRBV3-1	few	TRBJ1-5	TRBD1	TGTGCCAGCAGCCTCGGACAGGGAGGAACTCAGCCCCAGCATTTT	CASSLGQGGTQPQHF
TRBV7-2	many	TRBJ1-1	NA	TGTGCCAGCAGCCTCGGGAAGAACACTGAAGCTTTCTTT	CASSLGKNTEAFF
TRBV10-3	many	TRBJ2-1	TRBD2	TGTGCCATCAGTACTCTACTAGCGGGTTTATACAATGAGCAGTTCTTC	CAISTLLAGLYNEQFF
TRBV5-1	many	TRBJ2-1	TRBD1	TGCGCCAGCAGCTTAACCGGGACAGCCTACAATGAGCAGTTCTTC	CASSLTGTAYNEQFF
TRBV10-2	many	TRBJ2-1	TRBD2	TGCGCCAGCACGGCGGGAGGGCGGAATGAGCAGTTCTTC	CASTAGGRNEQFF
TRBV3-1	many	TRBJ2-3	TRBD2	TGTGCCAGCAGCAAGGTGAGACGGGAGGGCGGAGAAGATACGCAGTATTTT	CASSKVRREGGEDTQYF
TRBV6-5	many	TRBJ2-5	TRBD2	TGTGCCAGCAGTCACCTAGCGGGAGGGGAGGAGACCCAGTACTTC	CASSHLAGGEETQYF
TRBV10-1	many	TRBJ2-1	TRBD2	TGCGCCAGCAGTGAGTTTCGACTAGCGGGGGGAATTGGAACCTACAATGAGCAGTTCTTC	CASSEFRLAGGIGTYNEQFF